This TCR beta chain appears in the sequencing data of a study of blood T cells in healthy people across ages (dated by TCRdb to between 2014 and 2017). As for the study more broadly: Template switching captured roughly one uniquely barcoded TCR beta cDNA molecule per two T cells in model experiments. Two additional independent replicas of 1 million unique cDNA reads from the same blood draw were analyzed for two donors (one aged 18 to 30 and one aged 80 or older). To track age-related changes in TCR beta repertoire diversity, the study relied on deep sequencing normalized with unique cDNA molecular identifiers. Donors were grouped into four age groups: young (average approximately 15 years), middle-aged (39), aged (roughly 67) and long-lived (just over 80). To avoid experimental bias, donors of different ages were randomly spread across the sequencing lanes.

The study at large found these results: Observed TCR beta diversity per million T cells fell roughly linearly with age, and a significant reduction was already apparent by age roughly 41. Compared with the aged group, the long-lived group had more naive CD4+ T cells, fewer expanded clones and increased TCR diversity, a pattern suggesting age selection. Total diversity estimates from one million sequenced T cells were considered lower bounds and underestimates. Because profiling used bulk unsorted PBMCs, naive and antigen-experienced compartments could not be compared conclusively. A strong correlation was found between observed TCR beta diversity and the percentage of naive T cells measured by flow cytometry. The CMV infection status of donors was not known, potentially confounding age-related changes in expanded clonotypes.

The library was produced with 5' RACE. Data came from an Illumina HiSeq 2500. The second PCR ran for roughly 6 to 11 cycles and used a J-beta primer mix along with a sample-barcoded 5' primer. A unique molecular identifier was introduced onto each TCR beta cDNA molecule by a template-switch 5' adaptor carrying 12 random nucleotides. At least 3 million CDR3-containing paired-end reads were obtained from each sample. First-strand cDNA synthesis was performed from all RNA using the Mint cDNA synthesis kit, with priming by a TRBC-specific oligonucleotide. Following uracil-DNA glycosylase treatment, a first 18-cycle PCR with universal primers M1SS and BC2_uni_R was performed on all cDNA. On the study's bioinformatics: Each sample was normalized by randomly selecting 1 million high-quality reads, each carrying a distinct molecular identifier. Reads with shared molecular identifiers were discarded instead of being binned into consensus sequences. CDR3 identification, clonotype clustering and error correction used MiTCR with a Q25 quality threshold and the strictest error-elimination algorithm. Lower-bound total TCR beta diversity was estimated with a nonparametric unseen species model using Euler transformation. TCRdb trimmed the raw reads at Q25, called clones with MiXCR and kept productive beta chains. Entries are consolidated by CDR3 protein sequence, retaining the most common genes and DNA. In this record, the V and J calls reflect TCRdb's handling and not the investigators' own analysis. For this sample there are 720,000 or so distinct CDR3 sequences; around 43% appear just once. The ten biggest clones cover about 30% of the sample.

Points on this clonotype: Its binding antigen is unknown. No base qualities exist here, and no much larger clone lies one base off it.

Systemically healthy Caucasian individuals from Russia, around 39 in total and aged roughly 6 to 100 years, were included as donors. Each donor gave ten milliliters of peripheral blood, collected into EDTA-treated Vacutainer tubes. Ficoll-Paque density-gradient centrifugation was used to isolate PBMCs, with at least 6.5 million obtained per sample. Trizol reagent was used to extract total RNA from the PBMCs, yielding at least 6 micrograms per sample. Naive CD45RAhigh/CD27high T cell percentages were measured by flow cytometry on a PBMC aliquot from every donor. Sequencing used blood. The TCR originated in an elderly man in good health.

The DNA sequence reads TGCAGCCTAGGAGGTAGCTATGGCTACACCTTC. This yields the protein CSLGGSYGYTF. Recombination connected TRBV29-1 to TRBJ1-2; too little of a D gene remains to name it. Taken from cysteine to phenylalanine, the CDR3 has 11 residues. Only the CDR3 DNA stays, 33 bases, in frame from base 1. A distance of 11 bases separates the germline ends of V and J, which lose 8 bases and 4 bases respectively. Looking up the germline V gene yields CDR1 SQVTM and CDR2 ANQGSEA.